These T cell receptor beta chains were read from a single sample in a study of vaccination and CD4 T cells after COVID-19. For these receptors, no antigen is known. Each CDR3 protein is one row after TCRdb ran MiXCR on the PCR reads. Of approximately 12,000 distinct CDR3 sequences in the sample, approximately 80% are singletons; the top ten hold approximately 24%. Sequencing input: CD4+ T cells from blood, cultured in vitro. All receptors come from a human donor who had recovered from COVID-19. Both conserved end residues are part of each CDR3. A D gene is named only where the DNA matches it firmly. Size is stated for part of the rows, as once, few or many counts, or as a class when the clone is expanded.

>NA|TRBV20-1|TRBJ1-5|NA
TGCAGTGCCTCGGGGGGGCTTCGGAGCAATCAGCCCCAGCATTTT
CSASGGLRSNQPQHF
>NA|TRBV15|TRBJ1-2|NA
TGTGCCACCAGCAGAGATCGCAGGGTAACGAATGGCTACACCTTC
CATSRDRRVTNGYTF
>NA|TRBV7-2|TRBJ2-2|TRBD1
TGTGCCAGCAGCTTGGCCGGGACAGCGAACACCGGGGAGCTGTTTTTT
CASSLAGTANTGELFF
>NA|TRBV30|TRBJ1-1|NA
TGTGCCTGGAGTGTACAGGCGAACACTGAAGCTTTCTTT
CAWSVQANTEAFF
>NA|TRBV6-4|TRBJ1-2|NA
TGTGCCAGCAGTGACGGTGGCCATGGCTACACCTTC
CASSDGGHGYTF
>once|TRBV6-1|TRBJ1-2|TRBD1
TGTGCCAGCAAGGGACAGGGGAAGGCGGAAACCTTC
CASKGQGKAETF
>NA|TRBV20-1|TRBJ2-5|TRBD1
TGCAGTGCTCATCCGACAGGGGGCAGGGAGACCCAGTACTTC
CSAHPTGGRETQYF
>NA|TRBV28|TRBJ1-2|TRBD1
TGTGCCAGCAACTTCGACAGGGACAGGTACTATGGCTACACCTTC
CASNFDRDRYYGYTF
>NA|TRBV15|TRBJ2-7|TRBD1
TGTGCCACCAGCAAGGCGCGGGGGACAGGGAGTCTCGAGCAGTACTTC
CATSKARGTGSLEQYF
>few|TRBV28|TRBJ2-7|NA
TGTGCCAGCGGTAGCTCCCGCTACGAGCAGTACTTC
CASGSSRYEQYF
>NA|TRBV6-2/TRBV6-3|TRBJ1-1|NA
TGTGCCAGCAGAGGGGGAGGATGGGGAGCTTTCTTT
CASRGGGWGAFF
>once|TRBV28|TRBJ1-2|NA
TGTGCCAGCAGCCGGAGTCGGGGAAGGAACTATGGCTACACCTTC
CASSRSRGRNYGYTF
>NA|TRBV18|TRBJ2-3|NA
TGTGCCAGCTCACTAGTAGGTGGTAGCACAGATACGCAGTATTTT
CASSLVGGSTDTQYF
>NA|TRBV28|TRBJ1-2|NA
TGTGCCAGCAGTTTAGCAATCTCGACGGGTGGCTACACCTTC
CASSLAISTGGYTF
>large|TRBV6-1|TRBJ1-5|NA
TGTGCCAGCAGCCGAGCCCCGGGGGGGCCCAATCAGCCCCAGCATTTT
CASSRAPGGPNQPQHF
>few|TRBV28|TRBJ2-5|TRBD1
TGTGCCAGCAGCTCCCCCTACCCCGGGACAGAAAGGGAAGAGACCCAGTACTTC
CASSSPYPGTEREETQYF
>NA|TRBV6-1|TRBJ1-5|TRBD1
TGTGCCAGCAGTCCCGACAGGGGCGATCAGCCCCAGCATTTT
CASSPDRGDQPQHF
>NA|TRBV7-2|TRBJ2-7|NA
TGTGCCAGCAGCTTAGTACGGGAGCAGTACTTC
CASSLVREQYF
>few|TRBV20-1|TRBJ1-2|NA
TGCAGTGCTAGCCCCACGGGGTCTAACTATGGCTACACCTTC
CSASPTGSNYGYTF
>few|TRBV15|TRBJ2-2|TRBD2
TGTGCCACCAGCAGAGATAGCGGGGCTAGCGGGAGGGCCGGGGAGCTGTTTTTT
CATSRDSGASGRAGELFF
>NA|TRBV6-1|TRBJ1-2|NA
TGTGCCAGCAGTGACCCGCCAGGGGCTAAAGGCTACACCTTC
CASSDPPGAKGYTF
>NA|TRBV20-1|TRBJ1-5|NA
TGCAGTGCTAGTCCCAGGGCCCAGCATTTT
CSASPRAQHF
>once|TRBV7-2|TRBJ2-7|TRBD2
TGTGCCAGCAGCCCCAGCGGGGAAAGCTCCTACGAGCAGTACTTC
CASSPSGESSYEQYF
>medium-sized|TRBV6-5|TRBJ2-5|NA
TGTGCCAGCAGTTACGCCCCGCCGGGTCGGACCCAGTACTTC
CASSYAPPGRTQYF
>NA|TRBV20-1|TRBJ2-7|TRBD2
TGCAGTGCTAGAGAGATCCGGCGGGGACTATCCTACGAGCAGTACTTC
CSAREIRRGLSYEQYF
>NA|TRBV6-2/TRBV6-3|TRBJ1-5|NA
TGTGCCAGCAGTTTTGTCGATAGAAATCAGCCCCAGCATTTT
CASSFVDRNQPQHF
>NA|TRBV7-2|TRBJ2-3|NA
TGTGCCAGCAGCTTCATGGACTTGGACACAGATACGCAGTATTTT
CASSFMDLDTDTQYF
>NA|TRBV7-2|TRBJ1-2|NA
TGTGCCAGCAGCGGAGGACACCCTGGGGATGGCTACACCTTC
CASSGGHPGDGYTF
>NA|TRBV20-1|TRBJ1-1|NA
TGCAGTGCTAGAGATCCCCTTTCCCTGGAAGTTTTCTTT
CSARDPLSLEVFF
>NA|TRBV25-1|TRBJ1-5|NA
TGTGCCAGCAGTGGGAGTGGGAGCAATCAGCCCCAGCATTTT
CASSGSGSNQPQHF
>NA|TRBV12-3/TRBV12-4|TRBJ1-1|NA
TGTGCCAGCAGTTTAGGAGGGAGGACTGAAGCTTTCTTT
CASSLGGRTEAFF
>NA|TRBV28|TRBJ1-5|NA
TGTGCCAGCAGTCCCCGGGACGGCTATAGCAATCAGCCCCAGCATTTT
CASSPRDGYSNQPQHF
>NA|TRBV7-2|TRBJ1-5|NA
TGTGCCAGCAGCTTAGGGACACCGGTTAGCAATCAGCCCCAGCATTTT
CASSLGTPVSNQPQHF
>NA|TRBV7-9|TRBJ1-1|NA
TGTGCCAGCAGCGTACCGGGGGGGAGGAACACTGAAGCTTTCTTT
CASSVPGGRNTEAFF
>NA|TRBV27|TRBJ2-2|NA
TGTGCCAGCAGTTTATCGACGGGCCTATCTATGAACACCGGGGAGCTGTTTTTT
CASSLSTGLSMNTGELFF
>NA|TRBV2|TRBJ1-5|TRBD1
TGTGCCAGCACTCGACAGGGGGATCAGCCCCAGCATTTT
CASTRQGDQPQHF
>NA|TRBV20-1|TRBJ2-7|TRBD2
TGCAGTGTGCCGGGACTAGCGGGAGAGGAATGGGCCTACGAGCAGTACTTC
CSVPGLAGEEWAYEQYF
>NA|TRBV20-1|TRBJ2-1|TRBD2
TGCAGTGGGGTAGCGGGAGTACTTAATGAGCAGTTCTTC
CSGVAGVLNEQFF
>NA|TRBV20-1|TRBJ1-2|NA
TGCAGTGCAAGGAGCGGGAGGTCCTATGGCTACACCTTC
CSARSGRSYGYTF
>few|TRBV20-1|TRBJ2-7|TRBD2
TGCAGTGCTAGAAGGGGACTAGCGGGGATCTACGAGCAGTACTTC
CSARRGLAGIYEQYF
>once|TRBV28|TRBJ2-1|NA
TGTGCCAGCAGTTTAGGGAACAGGGTAGGAAATGAGCAGTTCTTC
CASSLGNRVGNEQFF
>NA|TRBV27|TRBJ1-2|TRBD1
TGTGCCAGCGGGCGACAGTCGACAGGGGGATATGGCTACACCTTC
CASGRQSTGGYGYTF
>NA|TRBV6-2/TRBV6-3|TRBJ2-5|NA
TGTGCCAGCAGTTACTCGGGGGGGCCCCAAGAGACCCAGTACTTC
CASSYSGGPQETQYF
>NA|TRBV19|TRBJ1-2|NA
TGTGCCAGTAGCCCGGAGGGGAGAGCCTATGGCTACACCTTC
CASSPEGRAYGYTF